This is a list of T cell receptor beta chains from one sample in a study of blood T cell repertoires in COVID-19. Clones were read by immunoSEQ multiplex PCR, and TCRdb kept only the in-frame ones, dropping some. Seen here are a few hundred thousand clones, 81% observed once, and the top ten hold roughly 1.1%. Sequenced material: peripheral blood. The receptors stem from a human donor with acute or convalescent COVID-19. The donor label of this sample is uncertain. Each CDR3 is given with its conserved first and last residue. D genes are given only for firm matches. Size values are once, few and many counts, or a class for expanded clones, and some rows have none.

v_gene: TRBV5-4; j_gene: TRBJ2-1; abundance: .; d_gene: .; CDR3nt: TGTGCCAGCAGCGGAGGGGCATCCTACAATGAGCAGTTCTTC; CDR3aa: CASSGGASYNEQFF
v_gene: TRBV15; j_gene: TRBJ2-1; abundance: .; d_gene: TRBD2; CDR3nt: TGTGCCACCAGCACAGGGACTAGTCGACTCCCCTACAATGAGCAGTTCTTC; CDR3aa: CATSTGTSRLPYNEQFF
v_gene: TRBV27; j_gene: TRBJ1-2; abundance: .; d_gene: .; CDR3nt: TGTGCCAGCAGTTTGGGTTACAGCTATGGCTACACCTTC; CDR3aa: CASSLGYSYGYTF
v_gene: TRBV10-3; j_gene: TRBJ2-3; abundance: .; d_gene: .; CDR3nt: TGTGCCATCAGTTCCGACTCGATTGCAACAGATACGCAGTATTTT; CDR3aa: CAISSDSIATDTQYF
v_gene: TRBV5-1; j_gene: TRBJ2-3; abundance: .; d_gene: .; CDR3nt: TGCGCCAGCAGGCTCAGCGCAATAAGCACAGATACGCAGTATTTT; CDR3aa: CASRLSAISTDTQYF
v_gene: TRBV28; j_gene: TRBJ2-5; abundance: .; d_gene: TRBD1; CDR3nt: TGTGCCAGCAGTTTGACAGGGGGCGAGGAGACCCAGTACTTC; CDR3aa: CASSLTGGEETQYF
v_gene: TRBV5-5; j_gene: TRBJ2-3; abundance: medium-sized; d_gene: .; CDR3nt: TGTGCCAGCAGCGTGACGGGTACAGATACGCAGTATTTT; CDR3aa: CASSVTGTDTQYF
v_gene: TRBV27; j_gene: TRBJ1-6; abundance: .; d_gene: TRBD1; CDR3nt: TGTGCCAGCAGCTATAAGACGACAGGGCCCAATTCACCCCTCCACTTT; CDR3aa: CASSYKTTGPNSPLHF
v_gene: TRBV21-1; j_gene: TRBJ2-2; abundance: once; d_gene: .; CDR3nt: TGTGCCAACGGACAGGGGAACACCGGGGAGCTGTTTTTT; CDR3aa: CANGQGNTGELFF
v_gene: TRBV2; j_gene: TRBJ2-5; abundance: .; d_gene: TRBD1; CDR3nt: TGTGCCAGCATGGGGGACAGTCAAGAGACCCAGTACTTC; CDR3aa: CASMGDSQETQYF
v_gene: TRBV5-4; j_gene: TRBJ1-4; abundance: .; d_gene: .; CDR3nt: TGTGCCAGCAGCCGACAGGATAATGAAAAACTGTTTTTT; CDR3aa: CASSRQDNEKLFF
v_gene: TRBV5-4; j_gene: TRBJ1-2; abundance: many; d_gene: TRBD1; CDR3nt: TGTGCCAGCAGCTTGGACCGAATCACAGGGGGCAGAGGCTACACCTTC; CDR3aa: CASSLDRITGGRGYTF
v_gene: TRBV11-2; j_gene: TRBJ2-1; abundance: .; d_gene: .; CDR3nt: TGTGCCAGCAGCCTGCCGGGGTACAATGAGCAGTTCTTC; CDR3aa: CASSLPGYNEQFF
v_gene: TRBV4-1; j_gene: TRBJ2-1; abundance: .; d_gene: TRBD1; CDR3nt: TGCGCCAGCAGCAAGACAGGGGTGGGTGAGCAGTTCTTC; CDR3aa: CASSKTGVGEQFF
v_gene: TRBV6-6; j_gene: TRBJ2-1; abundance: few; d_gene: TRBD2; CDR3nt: TGTGCCAGCAGAGACCCGGGACTAGCCAATGAGCAGTTCTTC; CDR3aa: CASRDPGLANEQFF
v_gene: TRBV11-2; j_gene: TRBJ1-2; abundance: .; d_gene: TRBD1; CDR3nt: TGTGCCAGCAGCTTCAACCTGGGAGGACAGGGGAGGGATGGCTACACCTTC; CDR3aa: CASSFNLGGQGRDGYTF
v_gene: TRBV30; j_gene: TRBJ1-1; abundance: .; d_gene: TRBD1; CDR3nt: TGTGCCTGGAGTGCCGGGACAGGGACAGTGGGAGCTTTCTTT; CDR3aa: CAWSAGTGTVGAFF
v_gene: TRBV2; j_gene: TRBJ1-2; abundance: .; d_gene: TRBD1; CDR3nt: TGTGCCAGCAAGACAGGGGGCGTGGGTGGCTACACCTTC; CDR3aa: CASKTGGVGGYTF
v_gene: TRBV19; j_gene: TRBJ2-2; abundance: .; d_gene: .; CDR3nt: TGTGCCAGTAGGATAGGCCCCTTAGGGGCCGGGGAGCTGTTTTTT; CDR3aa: CASRIGPLGAGELFF
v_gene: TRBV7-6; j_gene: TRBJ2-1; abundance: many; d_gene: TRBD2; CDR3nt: TGTGCCAGCAGCCGGGGACTAGCGGGAAGGAGCTCCTACAATGAGCAGTTCTTC; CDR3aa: CASSRGLAGRSSYNEQFF
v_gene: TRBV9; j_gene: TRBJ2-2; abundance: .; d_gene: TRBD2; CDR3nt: TGTGCCAGCAGCGTCTCGACTAGCAACACCGGGGAGCTGTTTTTT; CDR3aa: CASSVSTSNTGELFF
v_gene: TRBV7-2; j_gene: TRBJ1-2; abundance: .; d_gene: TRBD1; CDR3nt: TGTGCCAGCAGCCTACAGGGGCTCCCAGGAGGGGGCTACACCTTC; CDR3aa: CASSLQGLPGGGYTF
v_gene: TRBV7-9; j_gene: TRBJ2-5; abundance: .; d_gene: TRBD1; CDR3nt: TGTGCCAGCAGTTCTAGGGGACAGGGCCAGGAGACCCAGTACTTC; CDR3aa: CASSSRGQGQETQYF
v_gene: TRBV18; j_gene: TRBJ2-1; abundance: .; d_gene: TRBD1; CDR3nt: TGTGCCAGCTCATCTAAACCAGGGGGCGGACGTGAGGAGCAGTTCTTC; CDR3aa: CASSSKPGGGREEQFF
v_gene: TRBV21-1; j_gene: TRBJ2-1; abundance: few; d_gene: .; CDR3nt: .; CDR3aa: CASSKFGRGTKEYNEQFF
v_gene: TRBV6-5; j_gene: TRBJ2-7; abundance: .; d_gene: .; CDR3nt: TGTGCCAGCAGTTACCGGGGAATGCGCGAGCAGTACTTC; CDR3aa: CASSYRGMREQYF
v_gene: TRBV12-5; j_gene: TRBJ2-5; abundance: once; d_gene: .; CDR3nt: TGTGCTAGTGGTTCTCAGCCGACTAGGGCAGAGACCCAGTACTTC; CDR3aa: CASGSQPTRAETQYF
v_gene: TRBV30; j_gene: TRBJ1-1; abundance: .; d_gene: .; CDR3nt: TGTGCCCCAAGCACCTACCGACAGACGAACACTGAAGCTTTCTTT; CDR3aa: CAPSTYRQTNTEAFF
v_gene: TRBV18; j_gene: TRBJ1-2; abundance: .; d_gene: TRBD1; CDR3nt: TGTGCCAGCTCACTTAGCCAGGGGGCTGGCTATGGCTACACCTTC; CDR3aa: CASSLSQGAGYGYTF
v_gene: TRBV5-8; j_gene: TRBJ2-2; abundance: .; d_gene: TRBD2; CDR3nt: TGTGCCAGCAGCCCACTCAGGGAGGGGAACACCGGGGAGCTGTTTTTT; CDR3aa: CASSPLREGNTGELFF
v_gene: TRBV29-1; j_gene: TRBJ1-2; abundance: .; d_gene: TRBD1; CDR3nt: TGCAGCGTTCTACAGGGGGTTTCGCGTGGCTACACCTTC; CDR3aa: CSVLQGVSRGYTF
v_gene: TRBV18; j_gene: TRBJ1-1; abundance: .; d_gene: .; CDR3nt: TGTGCCAGCTCACCCCTTATAGGGGAAACTGAAGCTTTCTTT; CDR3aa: CASSPLIGETEAFF
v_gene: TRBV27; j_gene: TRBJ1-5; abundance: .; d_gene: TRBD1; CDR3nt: TGTGCCAGCAGTCCAGGACAGGCCAATCAGCCCCAGCATTTT; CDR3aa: CASSPGQANQPQHF
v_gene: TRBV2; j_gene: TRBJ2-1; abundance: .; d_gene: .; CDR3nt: TGTGCCAGCAACCCGGACATTTACAATGAGCAGTTCTTC; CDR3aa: CASNPDIYNEQFF
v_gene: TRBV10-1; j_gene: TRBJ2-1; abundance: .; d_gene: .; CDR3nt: TGCGCCAGCAGTCTTACTCGATCGGGGTCCAATGAGCAGTTCTTC; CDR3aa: CASSLTRSGSNEQFF
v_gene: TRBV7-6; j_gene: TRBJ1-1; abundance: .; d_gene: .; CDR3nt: TGTGCCAGCAGCTTAGTGCGGGCGGAGGACACTGAAGCTTTCTTT; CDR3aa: CASSLVRAEDTEAFF
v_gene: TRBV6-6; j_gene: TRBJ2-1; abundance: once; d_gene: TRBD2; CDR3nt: TGTGCCAGCACCCTGGCGGGGGGGCCTCATGAGCAGTTCTTC; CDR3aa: CASTLAGGPHEQFF
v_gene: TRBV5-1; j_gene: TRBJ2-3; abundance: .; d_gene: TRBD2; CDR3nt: TGCGCCAGCAGCTTCCCCCCTAGCGGGAGCACAGATACGCAGTATTTT; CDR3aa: CASSFPPSGSTDTQYF
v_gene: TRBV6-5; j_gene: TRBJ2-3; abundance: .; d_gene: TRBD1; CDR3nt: TGTGCCAGCACCGCGGACAGGCTAATTATAGATACGCAGTATTTT; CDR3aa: CASTADRLIIDTQYF
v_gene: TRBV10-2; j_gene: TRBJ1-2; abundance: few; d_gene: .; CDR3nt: TGCGCCAGCAGTGCAGAATCGGGGGGTGGCTACACCTTC; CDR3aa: CASSAESGGGYTF
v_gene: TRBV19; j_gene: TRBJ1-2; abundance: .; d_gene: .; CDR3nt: TGTGCCAGTAGTACAATCTGGCTGTATGGCTACACCTTC; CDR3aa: CASSTIWLYGYTF
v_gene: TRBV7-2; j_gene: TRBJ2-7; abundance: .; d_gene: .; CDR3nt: TGTGCCAGCAGTCGGACACACGTCCCTTCCTACGAGCAGTACTTC; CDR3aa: CASSRTHVPSYEQYF
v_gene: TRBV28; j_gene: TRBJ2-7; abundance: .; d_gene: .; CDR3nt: TGTGCCAGCAACGAAGTCAGGGGTAGCTCCTACGAGCAGTACTTC; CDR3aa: CASNEVRGSSYEQYF
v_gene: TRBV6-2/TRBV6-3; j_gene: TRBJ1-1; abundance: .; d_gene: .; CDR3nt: TGTGCCAGCAGTTGGACAGTCACTGAAGCTTTCTTT; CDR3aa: CASSWTVTEAFF
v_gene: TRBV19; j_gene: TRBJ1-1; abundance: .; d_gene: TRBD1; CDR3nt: TGTGCCAGTAGTGACGGGACAGCGACGAACACTGAAGCTTTCTTT; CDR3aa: CASSDGTATNTEAFF
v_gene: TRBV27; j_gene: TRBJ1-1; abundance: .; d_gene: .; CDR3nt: TGTGCCAGCAGTTTGTTTTACGGGTTTAGCACTGAAGCTTTCTTT; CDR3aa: CASSLFYGFSTEAFF
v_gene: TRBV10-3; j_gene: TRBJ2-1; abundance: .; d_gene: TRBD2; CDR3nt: TGTGCCATCAGCCCCCTAGCGGGGGACCGCAATGAGCAGTTCTTC; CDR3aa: CAISPLAGDRNEQFF
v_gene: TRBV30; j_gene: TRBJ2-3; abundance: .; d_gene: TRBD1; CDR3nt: TGTGCCTGGAGTGGACAGGGGGCCGATACGCAGTATTTT; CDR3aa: CAWSGQGADTQYF
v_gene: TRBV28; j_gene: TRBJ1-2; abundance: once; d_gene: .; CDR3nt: TGTGCCAGCAGTTTATTGGGAACGGGGGGCTACACCTTC; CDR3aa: CASSLLGTGGYTF
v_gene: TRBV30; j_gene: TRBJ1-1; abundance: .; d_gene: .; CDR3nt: TGTGCCTGGAGTGCGGGGTACACTGAAGCTTTCTTT; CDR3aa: CAWSAGYTEAFF